The entry below describes one TCR beta chain. The repertoire was sequenced with immunoSEQ multiplex PCR; TCRdb's copy has only in-frame clones and lacks some. This repertoire shows some 31,000 clones, approximately 80% found once; its top ten account for roughly 7%. These data come from a study of blood T cell repertoires in COVID-19. This CDR3 spans 16 amino acids. Germline V gene sequence: CDR1 SGHTA, CDR2 FQGTGA. V shed 5 bases, J shed 2 bases, and the junction held 6 bases outside the gene matches. The gene calls are TRBV7-3 and TRBJ2-2; 9 nucleotides align to TRBD2. This TCR was recovered from a woman between 55 and 75 years old with acute or convalescent COVID-19. What was sequenced was peripheral blood. The CDR3 coding sequence is TGTGCCAGCAGCGCGACCGGGACTAGCAACACCGGGGAGCTGTTTTTT. It codes for CASSATGTSNTGELFF.